This TCR beta chain appears in the sequencing data of a study of OX40 agonist ivuxolimab in advanced cancers. This clone was seen only a few times. Data came from immunoSEQ multiplex PCR; TCRdb stores just in-frame clones and leaves some out. Found here are 55,000 to 80,000 clones, 81% of them singletons; the top ten hold more than 0.8%. Looked up from germline, CDR1 is MGHRA and CDR2 is YSYEKL. The CDR3 length is 14 residues. The V end lost 0 bases, the J end lost 5 bases, and 7 bases lay between the germline ends. The chain uses TRBV4-1 and TRBJ2-2, with D unresolved. Specimen: CD4+ or CD8+ T cells sorted from blood, collected in a trial of the OX40 agonist ivuxolimab. This TCR derives from an adult with an advanced solid tumor such as melanoma, head and neck, liver or kidney cancer. The CDR3 region has the DNA TGCGCCAGCAGCCAAGATAGTCGGACCGGGGAGCTGTTTTTT. Its protein is CASSQDSRTGELFF.